This TCR beta chain was obtained from a study of siplizumab effects on memory and regulatory T cells. Study results and limitations: There appeared to be greater diversity in naive T cells than in memory cells, and naive T cells seemed major contributors to the alloresponse. Memory cells that were CD4+ and unstimulated gave rise to alloreactive sequences, which siplizumab significantly reduced. The majority of clones, roughly 80-97% of proliferating CD4+ or CD8+ clones, lacked an assignable naive or memory phenotype. Most alloreactive clones went unmapped to unstimulated subsets; only a minor fraction mapped.

The CDR3 sequence is 14 residues long. Unmatched junction bases numbered 4, after V lost 9 bases and J lost 4 bases. Germline V gives CDR1 MNHNY, CDR2 SVGAGI (reference sequence). Libraries were prepared by immunoSEQ multiplex PCR; TCRdb keeps only in-frame clonotypes and omits some of them. The sample holds roughly 97,000 clones; 93% are singletons and the top ten take about 0.62%. Worth noting for this clone: Its matching antigen is unknown.

This receptor was identified in a human donor in good health. Input material: Tregs sorted from blood. V is TRBV6-6 and J is TRBJ2-3, with 13 bases lining up with TRBD2. The CDR3 nucleotides are TGTGCCAGTAAGGGACTAGCGGGACCAGATACGCAGTATTTT. Residues: CASKGLAGPDTQYF.